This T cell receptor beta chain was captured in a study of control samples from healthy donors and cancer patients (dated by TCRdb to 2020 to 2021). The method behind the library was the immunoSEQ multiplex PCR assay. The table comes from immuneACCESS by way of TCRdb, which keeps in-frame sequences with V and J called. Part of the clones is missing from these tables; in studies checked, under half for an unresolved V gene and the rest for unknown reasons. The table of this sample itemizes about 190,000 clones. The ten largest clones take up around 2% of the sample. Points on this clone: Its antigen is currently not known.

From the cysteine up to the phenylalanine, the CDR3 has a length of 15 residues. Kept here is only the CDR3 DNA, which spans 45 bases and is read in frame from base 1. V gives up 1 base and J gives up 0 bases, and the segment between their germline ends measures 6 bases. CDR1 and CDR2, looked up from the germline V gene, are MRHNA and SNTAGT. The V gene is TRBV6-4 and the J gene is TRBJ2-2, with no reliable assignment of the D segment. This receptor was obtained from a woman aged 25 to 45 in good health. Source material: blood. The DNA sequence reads TGTGCCAGCAGTGACTATCTAACGAACACCGGGGAGCTGTTTTTT. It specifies CASSDYLTNTGELFF.